Each of the 13 T cell receptor beta chains below was sequenced from the same sample in a study of blood T cells in healthy people across ages. For the second PCR, which ran for about 7 to 12 cycles, a sample-barcoded 5' primer and a J-beta primer mix were used. From the 5' RACE reads, TCRdb called clonotypes with MiXCR, one entry per CDR3 protein. The data show over 700,000 distinct CDR3 sequences, 50% to 65% seen once. The sample taken for sequencing was blood. The receptors shown here come from an older man in good health.

This rearrangement joins TRBV12-3 or TRBV12-4 to TRBJ2-1; 13 bases align to TRBD2. This CDR3 region has 15 residues. V gave up 5 bases and J gave up 9 bases; unmatched junction bases: 7. The CDR3 loop reads CASSRTSGSSGEQFF. CDR3 sequence (DNA): TGTGCCAGCAGTAGGACTAGCGGGAGTTCTGGTGAGCAGTTCTTC.

Only a few counts were recorded for this clonotype. V is TRBV4-1 and J is TRBJ1-2, with D perhaps TRBD1 (6 bases). V lost 0 bases and J lost 1, with 9 bases in between. The CDR3 is 15 residues long. CDR1 is MGHRA and CDR2 is YSYEKL in the germline V gene. The CDR3, as DNA: TGCGCCAGCAGCCAAGACTCGGACAGTAACTATGGCTACACCTTC. Its protein is CASSQDSDSNYGYTF.

The chain joins TRBV20-1 to TRBJ2-1; 12 bases agree with TRBD2. The CDR3 contains 17 residues. V lost 5 bases and J lost 4; bases outside the gene matches: 12. From germline, CDR1 is DFQATT and CDR2 SNEGSKA (reference sequence). The CDR3 protein is CSASTNLAGGVYNEQFF. In DNA, the CDR3 is TGCAGTGCTTCCACCAACCTAGCGGGAGGGGTTTACAATGAGCAGTTCTTC.

This clonotype came up a few times. The V gene is TRBV5-1, the J gene TRBJ2-5; 8 nucleotides match TRBD1. The CDR3 has 14 amino acids. Germline V gene lookup returns CDR1 SGHRS and CDR2 YFSETQ. V trimming: 6 bases; J trimming: 2 bases; junction bases outside the gene matches: 6. The CDR3 sequence: CASTDRGLQETQYF. The CDR3 DNA is TGCGCCAGCACCGACAGGGGCCTTCAAGAGACCCAGTACTTC.

This chain connects TRBV14 to TRBJ1-2, with 7 positions matching TRBD1. The CDR3 length is 14 residues. The germline V gene encodes CDR1 SGHDN and CDR2 FVKESK. Trimming took 4 bases from V and 8 from J; bases not matched to a gene: 10. CDR3 bases: TGTGCCAGCAGCCGCCCGGGACAGCCCCGGGGCTACACCTTC. Encoded protein: CASSRPGQPRGYTF.

This clonotype was observed a few times. V and J are TRBV14 and TRBJ1-1; 7 bases are shared with TRBD1. Germline V gene lookup returns CDR1 SGHDN and CDR2 FVKESK. There are 14 residues in the CDR3. With V trimmed by 8 bases and J by 5 bases, 11 bases remained unmatched. CDR3 residues: CASRHRGRVTEAFF. CDR3 coding DNA: TGTGCCAGCCGTCACAGGGGTCGGGTGACTGAAGCTTTCTTT.

The chain carries TRBV5-1 and TRBJ2-4; D ambiguous. With the DNA end fitting TRBJ2-7 better, the J assignment may be wrong. The CDR3 contains 14 residues. CDR1 and CDR2 from the germline V gene are SGHRS and YFSETQ. CDR3 nucleotides: TGCGCCAGCAGCTCCCAAGCCCCGAGCGTCGAGCAGTACTTC. Its translation is CASSSQAPSVEQYF.

The chain recombines TRBV29-1 with TRBJ1-1; unclear D gene. The V gene lost 6 bases and the J gene lost 6 bases, with 14 bases spanning the gap. Germline V lookup: CDR1 SQVTM, CDR2 ANQGSEA. The CDR3 contains 12 residues. The CDR3, as DNA: TGCAGCGTGGGAAGCGGGGTCGCTGAAGCTTTCTTT. It encodes CSVGSGVAEAFF.

V gene TRBV18 combines with J gene TRBJ2-3; 8 bases fit TRBD1. The CDR3 contains 15 residues. Germline assignment: CDR1 KGHSH and CDR2 LQKENI. V lost 3 bases to trimming and J lost 4 bases; unmatched junction nucleotides: 6. CDR3 protein: CASSPDRAGADTQYF. CDR3 DNA: TGTGCCAGCTCACCGGACAGGGCAGGGGCAGATACGCAGTATTTT.

V and J are TRBV5-1 and TRBJ2-3; 7 nucleotides agree with TRBD2. Per germline, CDR1 SGHRS and CDR2 YFSETQ. With V trimmed by 1 base and J by 4 bases, 3 bases remained unmatched. This CDR3 region has 14 residues. CDR3 residues: CASSLQAGSDTQYF. The CDR3 DNA sequence: TGCGCCAGCAGCTTGCAAGCGGGGTCAGATACGCAGTATTTT. Looking up the rest from reference TRBV5-1 and TRBJ2-3 gives the full variable domain: KAGVTQTPRYLIKTRGQQVTLSCSPISGHRSVSWYQQTPGQGLQFLFEYFSETQRNKGNFPGRFSGRQFSNSRSEMNVSTLELGDSALYLCASSLQAGSDTQYFGPGTRLTVL.

This sequence joins TRBV2 and TRBJ2-7; D is perhaps TRBD2 (5 bases). The germline V and J ends were trimmed by 8 bases and 3 bases, with 14 bases remaining between them. From germline, CDR1 is SNHLY and CDR2 FYNNEI. This CDR3 region has 13 residues. In DNA, the CDR3 is TGTGCCAGCCTCACTAGGGTGCACTACGAGCAGTACTTC. As protein: CASLTRVHYEQYF.

CDR3 residues: CAITTTGSGANVLTF. For the CDR3, the DNA is TGTGCCATCACTACAACGGGTTCTGGGGCCAACGTCCTGACTTTC. This rearrangement joins TRBV10-3 to TRBJ2-6; D is unresolved. V shed 7 bases and J shed 1 base, with 11 bases lying between them. This CDR3 is built from 15 residues. Germline CDR1 reads ENHRY; CDR2 reads SYGVKD.

The chain carries TRBV28 and TRBJ1-5; TRBD1 matches 10 bases. CDR1 MDHEN and CDR2 SYDVKM come from the germline V gene. This CDR3 has 15 amino acids. J gave up 4 bases and V 6 bases, and 6 bases lay outside the gene matches. CDR3 bases: TGTGCCAGCAGGACCTCGGGACAGGGGAATCAGCCCCAGCATTTT. Amino acid sequence: CASRTSGQGNQPQHF.